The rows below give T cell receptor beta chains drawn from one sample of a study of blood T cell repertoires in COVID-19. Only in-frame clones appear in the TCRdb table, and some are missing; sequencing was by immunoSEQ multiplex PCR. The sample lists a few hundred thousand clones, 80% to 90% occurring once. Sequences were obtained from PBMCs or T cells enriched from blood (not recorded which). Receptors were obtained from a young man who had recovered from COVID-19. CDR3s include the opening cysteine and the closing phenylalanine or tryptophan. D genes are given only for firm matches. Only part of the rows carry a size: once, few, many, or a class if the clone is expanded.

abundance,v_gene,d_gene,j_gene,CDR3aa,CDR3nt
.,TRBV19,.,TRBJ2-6,CASSATANSGANVLTF,TGTGCCAGTAGTGCGACAGCGAACTCTGGGGCCAACGTCCTGACTTTC
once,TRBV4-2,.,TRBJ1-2,CASSQEVASVSYGYTF,TGTGCCAGCAGCCAAGAGGTCGCATCCGTGAGCTATGGCTACACCTTC
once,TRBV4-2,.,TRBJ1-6,CASSQVEGGSPLHF,TGTGCCAGCAGCCAAGTAGAGGGTGGGTCACCCCTCCACTTT
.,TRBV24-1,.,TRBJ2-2,CATSRGDTGELFF,TGTGCCACCAGCAGGGGAGATACCGGGGAGCTGTTTTTT
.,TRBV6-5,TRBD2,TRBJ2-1,CATGTTGGHNEQFF,TGTGCCACTGGAACAACGGGGGGACACAATGAGCAGTTCTTC
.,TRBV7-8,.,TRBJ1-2,CASSLDRANYGYTF,TGTGCCAGCAGCTTAGACAGGGCTAACTATGGCTACACCTTC
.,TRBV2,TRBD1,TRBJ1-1,CASKIQGMNTEAFF,TGTGCCAGCAAAATACAGGGGATGAACACTGAAGCTTTCTTT
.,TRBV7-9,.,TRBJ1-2,CASSLVTVHGYTF,TGTGCCAGCAGCTTGGTGACAGTCCATGGCTACACCTTC
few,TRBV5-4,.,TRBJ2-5,CASSLGAGQETQYF,TGTGCCAGCAGCTTGGGGGCGGGGCAAGAGACCCAGTACTTC
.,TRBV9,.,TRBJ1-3,CASSLRGGSGNTIYF,TGTGCCAGCAGCTTAAGGGGGGGCTCTGGAAACACCATATATTTT
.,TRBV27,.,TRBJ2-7,CASRQYIGDEQYF,TGTGCCAGCAGACAGTACATAGGGGACGAGCAGTACTTC
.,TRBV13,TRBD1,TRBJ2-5,CASSRVGQGGQETQYF,TGTGCCAGCAGCCGCGTGGGACAGGGGGGACAAGAGACCCAGTACTTC
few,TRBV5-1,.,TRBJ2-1,CASSLAPLTSNEQFF,TGCGCCAGCAGCTTGGCCCCTCTTACTAGCAATGAGCAGTTCTTC
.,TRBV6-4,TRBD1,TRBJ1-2,CASKPRTGGHYGYTF,TGTGCCAGCAAACCACGCACAGGGGGCCACTATGGCTACACCTTC
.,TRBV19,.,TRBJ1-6,CASSIRISGYNSPLHF,TGTGCCAGTAGTATACGGATTTCAGGCTATAATTCACCCCTCCACTTT
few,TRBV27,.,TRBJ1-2,CASSLVPAFPGLPNYGYTF,TGTGCCAGCAGTTTAGTCCCCGCGTTTCCAGGACTTCCCAACTATGGCTACACCTTC
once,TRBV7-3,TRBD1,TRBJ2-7,CASSLWSGGPYEQYF,TGTGCCAGCAGCTTATGGTCAGGGGGCCCCTACGAGCAGTACTTC
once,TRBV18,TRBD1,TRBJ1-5,CASSPGTVGQPQHF,TGTGCCAGCTCACCCGGGACAGTTGGGCAGCCCCAGCATTTT
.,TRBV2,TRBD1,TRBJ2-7,CASSPNRGRWEQYF,TGTGCCAGCAGTCCCAACAGGGGGCGTTGGGAGCAGTACTTC
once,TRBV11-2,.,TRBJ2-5,CASSPPGDYQETQYF,TGTGCCAGCAGCCCGCCTGGGGACTACCAAGAGACCCAGTACTTC
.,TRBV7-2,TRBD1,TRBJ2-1,CASSEQGAEQFF,TGTGCCAGCAGCGAACAGGGGGCTGAGCAGTTCTTC
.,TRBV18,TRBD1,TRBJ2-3,CASSRTGSTDTQYF,TGTGCCAGCTCACGGACAGGTAGCACAGATACGCAGTATTTT
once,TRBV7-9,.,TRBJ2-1,CASSLWGPLSSYNEQFF,TGTGCCAGCAGCTTATGGGGGCCCTTATCCTCCTACAATGAGCAGTTCTTC
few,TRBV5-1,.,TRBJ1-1,CASSKQGNTEAFF,TGCGCCAGCAGCAAACAGGGGAACACTGAAGCTTTCTTT
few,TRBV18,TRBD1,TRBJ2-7,CASSPGQGGEQYF,TGTGCCAGCTCACCGGGACAGGGGGGCGAGCAGTACTTC
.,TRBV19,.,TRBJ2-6,CASSIPRSGANVLTF,TGTGCCAGTAGTATCCCCAGGTCTGGGGCCAACGTCCTGACTTTC
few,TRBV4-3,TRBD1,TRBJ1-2,CASSQESPTGGNYGYTF,TGCGCCAGCAGCCAAGAAAGCCCGACAGGGGGCAACTATGGCTACACCTTC
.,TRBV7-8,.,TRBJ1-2,CASSAGVNSYGYTF,TGTGCCAGCAGCGCAGGGGTGAATAGCTATGGCTACACCTTC
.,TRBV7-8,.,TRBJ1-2,CASSLASEGSYLGYTF,TGTGCCAGCAGCTTAGCGTCGGAGGGCTCGTATCTTGGCTACACCTTC
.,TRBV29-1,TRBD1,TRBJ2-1,CSVGGQGFNEQFF,TGCAGCGTTGGGGGACAGGGGTTTAATGAGCAGTTCTTC
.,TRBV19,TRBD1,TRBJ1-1,CASSIFLPRDRGTEAFF,TGTGCCAGTAGTATTTTTTTGCCCCGGGACAGGGGCACTGAAGCTTTCTTT
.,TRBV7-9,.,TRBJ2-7,CASSPRRGSSYEQYF,TGTGCCAGCAGCCCCCGGCGGGGATCCTCCTACGAGCAGTACTTC
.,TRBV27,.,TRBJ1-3,CASSLESSGNTIYF,TGTGCCAGCAGCCTTGAGTCCTCTGGAAACACCATATATTTT
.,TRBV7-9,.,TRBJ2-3,CASSLASGTDTQYF,TGTGCCAGCAGCTTGGCTAGCGGCACAGATACGCAGTATTTT
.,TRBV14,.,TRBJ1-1,CASSPVRGSRMDTEAFF,TGTGCCAGCAGCCCTGTGCGGGGTTCTCGAATGGACACTGAAGCTTTCTTT
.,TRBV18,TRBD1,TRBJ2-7,CASSPPDRGRNEQYF,TGTGCCAGCTCACCACCCGACAGGGGAAGAAACGAGCAGTACTTC
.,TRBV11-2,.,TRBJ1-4,CASSSGGTGNEKLFF,TGTGCCAGCAGCTCCGGGGGGACGGGTAATGAAAAACTGTTTTTT
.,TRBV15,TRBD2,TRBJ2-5,CATSRDAGGETQYF,TGTGCCACCAGCAGAGATGCGGGGGGCGAGACCCAGTACTTC
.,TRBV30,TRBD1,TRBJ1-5,CAWSGQGAWPQHF,TGTGCCTGGAGTGGGCAGGGGGCCTGGCCCCAGCATTTT
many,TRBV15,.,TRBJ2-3,CATTTGDTDTDTQYF,TGTGCCACCACTACCGGGGACACCGACACAGATACGCAGTATTTT
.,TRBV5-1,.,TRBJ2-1,CASSGEAGTTYNEQFF,TGCGCCAGCAGCGGAGAGGCGGGGACCACCTACAATGAGCAGTTCTTC
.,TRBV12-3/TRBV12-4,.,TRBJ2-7,CASSLRGTYEQYF,TGTGCCAGCAGTTTAAGGGGCACCTACGAGCAGTACTTC
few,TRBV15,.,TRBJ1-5,CATSRDRQVQGQPQHF,TGTGCCACCAGCAGAGATCGGCAGGTGCAAGGTCAGCCCCAGCATTTT
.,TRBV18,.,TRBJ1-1,CASSPMKPEAFF,TGTGCCAGCTCACCAATGAAGCCTGAAGCTTTCTTT
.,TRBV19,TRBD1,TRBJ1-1,CASSRRQGTEAFF,TGTGCCAGTAGTAGAAGACAGGGCACTGAAGCTTTCTTT
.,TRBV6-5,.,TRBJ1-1,CASTEGGAAPLKAFF,TGTGCCAGCACCGAGGGGGGGGCCGCCCCGCTCAAAGCTTTCTTT
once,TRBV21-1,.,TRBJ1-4,CASSKGTDATNEKLFF,TGTGCCAGCAGCAAGGGGACAGATGCAACTAATGAAAAACTGTTTTTT
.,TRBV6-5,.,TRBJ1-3,CASSNGLGSGNTIYF,TGTGCCAGCAGTAACGGGTTAGGCTCTGGAAACACCATATATTTT
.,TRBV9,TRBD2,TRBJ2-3,CASSVSGGADTQYF,TGTGCCAGCAGCGTTAGCGGGGGCGCAGATACGCAGTATTTT
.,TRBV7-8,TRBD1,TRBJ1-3,CASSLFAQGTTPSGTIYF,TGTGCCAGCAGCTTATTCGCACAGGGGACGACCCCCTCAGGCACCATATATTTT
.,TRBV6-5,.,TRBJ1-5,CASSYSGQNAQPQHF,TGTGCCAGCAGTTACTCTGGACAGAACGCGCAGCCCCAGCATTTT
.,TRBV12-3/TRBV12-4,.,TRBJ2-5,CASSLDKTQYF,TGTGCCAGCAGTTTAGACAAGACCCAGTACTTC
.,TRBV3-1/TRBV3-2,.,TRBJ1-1,CASSQARTANTEAFF,TGTGCCAGCAGCCAAGCAAGGACAGCGAACACTGAAGCTTTCTTT
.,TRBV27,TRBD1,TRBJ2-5,CASSSNRGSETQYF,TGTGCCAGCAGTTCCAACAGGGGTAGTGAGACCCAGTACTTC